This is a list of T cell receptor beta chains from one sample in a study of blood T cells in healthy people across ages. TCRdb ran MiXCR on the 5' RACE reads and lists one entry per CDR3 protein. The table has about 570,000 distinct CDR3 sequences, approximately 30% seen once. Sequencing input: blood. These receptors came from a woman aged 70-85 years in good health. Both conserved end residues are part of each CDR3. The order of the fields is D gene, V gene, clone size, J gene, CDR3 DNA, CDR3 protein. The D gene is left open where the match is weak. A row's size may be missing; if present it is once, few, many or a size class.

NA,TRBV7-9,NA,TRBJ2-5,TGTGCCAGCAGTTATCAACCGACTGAGACCCAGTACTTC,CASSYQPTETQYF
TRBD1,TRBV5-1,few,TRBJ1-2,TGCGCCAGCAGGCCCGCGGGGGACAGGGGCAACTATGGCTACACCTTC,CASRPAGDRGNYGYTF
TRBD2,TRBV20-1,NA,TRBJ2-5,TGCAGTGCCTCAAGACGGACTAGCGGGGGACTCCAAGAGACCCAGTACTTC,CSASRRTSGGLQETQYF
TRBD1,TRBV28,NA,TRBJ1-5,TGTGCCAGCAGGGGGGCAGGGGGACCGCTTCAGCCCCAGCATTTT,CASRGAGGPLQPQHF
NA,TRBV28,many,TRBJ1-1,TGTGCCAGCACGCGGTCAGGGGCAGGAGGCAGGGGCACTGAAGCTTTCTTT,CASTRSGAGGRGTEAFF
TRBD1,TRBV7-9,NA,TRBJ1-2,TGTGCCAGCACCCCACAGGGGGTCTGGGATGGCTACACCTTC,CASTPQGVWDGYTF
NA,TRBV25-1,NA,TRBJ1-5,TGTGCCAGCAGTGAATTCGAGGGGGTAAATCAGCCCCAGCATTTT,CASSEFEGVNQPQHF
TRBD2,TRBV5-1,NA,TRBJ2-3,TGCGCCAGCAGCTTGAACACGGGGGGTACTCAAGATACGCAGTATTTT,CASSLNTGGTQDTQYF
NA,TRBV5-1,NA,TRBJ1-2,TGCGCCAGCAGCGCGGACGGCTTATACGGCTACACCTTC,CASSADGLYGYTF
TRBD1,TRBV5-1,few,TRBJ2-5,TGCGCCAGCAGTCCACAGGGGGGTGGGACCCAGTACTTC,CASSPQGGGTQYF
NA,TRBV5-1,NA,TRBJ2-3,TGCGCCAGCAGCTTTGGCCTAAATACGCAGTATTTT,CASSFGLNTQYF
NA,TRBV7-9,few,TRBJ2-1,TGTACCAGCAGTGTAAGGGTGGGCAATGAGCAGTTCTTC,CTSSVRVGNEQFF
TRBD1,TRBV20-1,NA,TRBJ1-2,TGCAGTGCTGAGGAGGGACCGGGACAGGGATTTTTGTTC,CSAEEGPGQGFLF
NA,TRBV28,NA,TRBJ2-7,TGTGCCAGCAGTTTACAACCCCCAGGTAGGAACGAGCAGTACTTC,CASSLQPPGRNEQYF
NA,TRBV10-3,NA,TRBJ2-7,TGTGCCATCTCTGACAGAGCCTACGAGCAGTACTTC,CAISDRAYEQYF
NA,TRBV4-3,few,TRBJ1-3,TGCGCCAGCAGCAATGGCCGACAGAACTCTGGAAACACCATATATTTT,CASSNGRQNSGNTIYF
TRBD1,TRBV5-1,NA,TRBJ1-1,TGCGCCAGCAGCTTGCAGGGGGGCGCCCTGAACACTGAAGCTTTCTTT,CASSLQGGALNTEAFF
NA,TRBV14,few,TRBJ1-1,TGTGCCAGCAGCCCGCAGGGAGCGAATCATCACACTGAAGCTTTCTTT,CASSPQGANHHTEAFF
NA,TRBV2,NA,TRBJ2-7,TGTGCCTGCAGACAGAACTACTACGAGCAGTACTTC,CACRQNYYEQYF
NA,TRBV4-2,many,TRBJ2-2,TGTGCCAGCAGCCAAGAAATCACCGGGGAGCTGTTTTTT,CASSQEITGELFF
TRBD2,TRBV7-9,NA,TRBJ2-7,TGTGCCAGCAGCTTACCCCTAGCGGGGGCCTACGAGCAGTACTTC,CASSLPLAGAYEQYF
NA,TRBV15,NA,TRBJ1-2,TGTGCCACCAGCAGAGGTGCCAGGTTAGGGTATGGCTACACCTTC,CATSRGARLGYGYTF
TRBD1,TRBV3-1,NA,TRBJ2-7,TGTGCCAGCAGCCAAGTAATCACCGGGACAGGATCCTACGAGCAGTACTTC,CASSQVITGTGSYEQYF
TRBD1,TRBV5-1,few,TRBJ2-2,TGCGCCAGCAGCGAGGGACAGGGGGCGGCCGGGGAGCTGTTTTTT,CASSEGQGAAGELFF
TRBD1,TRBV7-2,few,TRBJ2-7,TGTGCCAGCAGCATAGACAGGGGTAGCTACGAGCAGTACTTC,CASSIDRGSYEQYF
TRBD1,TRBV6-2/TRBV6-3,few,TRBJ1-5,TGTGCCAGCAGACCCACAGGGGGCTATCAGCCCCAGCATTTT,CASRPTGGYQPQHF
TRBD2,TRBV20-1,NA,TRBJ2-1,TGCAGTGGCAACCCGGGGGGGGTTAGGTTCAATGAGCAGTTCTTC,CSGNPGGVRFNEQFF
NA,TRBV5-1,many,TRBJ1-2,TGCGCCAGCAGCCTTAACTGGGGTGATAGTAGCTACACCTTC,CASSLNWGDSSYTF
TRBD1,TRBV20-1,NA,TRBJ1-4,TGCAGTGCTAGACAGGGGGCCGGTAATGAAAAGCTGTTTTTT,CSARQGAGNEKLFF
NA,TRBV4-2,few,TRBJ1-1,TGTGCCAGCAGCCAAGATCTAGGGATAGGCACTGAAGCTTTCTTT,CASSQDLGIGTEAFF
NA,TRBV4-3,NA,TRBJ1-4,TGCGCCAGCAGCTCCCAGGTTTTGACTAATGAAAAACTGTTTTTT,CASSSQVLTNEKLFF
TRBD1,TRBV7-9,few,TRBJ1-2,TGTGCCAGCAGCTTAGTAGGAAGGACAGGGAAAGGCTACACCTTC,CASSLVGRTGKGYTF
NA,TRBV19,NA,TRBJ1-4,TGTGCCTGTTGGGGAGAAAAACTGTTTTTT,CACWGEKLFF
NA,TRBV24-1,NA,TRBJ1-5,TGTGCCACCAGTGACCCGTATAGCAATCAGCCCCAGCATTTT,CATSDPYSNQPQHF
NA,TRBV21-1,NA,TRBJ2-1,TGTGCCAGCAGCAAATGCCCAACCGTTGTAGCGGGGGCTGACAATGAGCAGTTCTTC,CASSKCPTVVAGADNEQFF
NA,TRBV20-1,NA,TRBJ1-2,TGCAGTGCTAGTGGGGCCCCTAACTATGGCTACACCTTC,CSASGAPNYGYTF
TRBD1,TRBV11-2,NA,TRBJ1-5,TGTGCCAGCAGCCCACGTAGAGGGACAGGAGTTAGCAATCAGCCCCAGCATTTT,CASSPRRGTGVSNQPQHF
TRBD1,TRBV4-1,few,TRBJ1-5,TGCGCCAGCAGCCAACCAGGACAGGGGAATCAGCCCCAGCATTTT,CASSQPGQGNQPQHF
NA,TRBV7-8,few,TRBJ2-5,TGTGCCAGCACACCCTCTCAAGAGACCCAGTACTTC,CASTPSQETQYF
NA,TRBV29-1,NA,TRBJ2-3,TGCAGCGTTGAATGGGGAGATACGCAGTATTTT,CSVEWGDTQYF
NA,TRBV20-1,few,TRBJ2-5,NA,CSTSDQETQYF
TRBD2,TRBV7-2,NA,TRBJ2-5,TGTGCCAGCAGCCAATCGCGGGGGGACCAAGAGACCCAGTACTTC,CASSQSRGDQETQYF
NA,TRBV5-1,NA,TRBJ1-5,TGCGCCAGCAGTCCGTGGCAGCCCCAGCATTTT,CASSPWQPQHF
TRBD1,TRBV29-1,few,TRBJ1-1,TGCAGCGTTGGTAGACAGGGTGGGGACACTGAAGCTTTCTTT,CSVGRQGGDTEAFF
NA,TRBV5-1,NA,TRBJ1-2,TGCGCCAGCAGCTGGCCGGACAGCTATGGCTACACCTTC,CASSWPDSYGYTF
NA,TRBV29-1,NA,TRBJ2-7,TGCAGCGTTCTGGCAGGGGCCACCTACGAGCAGTACTTC,CSVLAGATYEQYF
NA,TRBV19,few,TRBJ1-2,TGTGCCAGTAGTACTCACTATGGCTACACCTTC,CASSTHYGYTF
TRBD1,TRBV10-3,NA,TRBJ1-4,TGTGCCATCAGCCCATCAGGGGGAGGTGAAAAACTGTTTTTT,CAISPSGGGEKLFF
NA,TRBV7-8,NA,TRBJ2-3,TGTGCCAGCAGCTTAGACATGGGACTTAGCACAGATACGCAGTATTTT,CASSLDMGLSTDTQYF
NA,TRBV5-1,once,TRBJ2-5,TGCGCCAGCAGCTTTACGGGACTTGAACAAGAGACCCAGTACTTC,CASSFTGLEQETQYF
NA,TRBV13,NA,TRBJ1-1,TGTGCCAGCAGCGTGAAAGGATCGAACACTGAAGCTTTCTTT,CASSVKGSNTEAFF
NA,TRBV4-3,NA,TRBJ2-7,TGCGCCAGCAGCCAAGGGACCACTCGTAATCGCGAGCAGTACTTC,CASSQGTTRNREQYF
TRBD2,TRBV5-1,NA,TRBJ2-5,TGCGCCAGCAGCTTTGCTAGCGGGGGGATCGGAGGGACCCAGTACTTC,CASSFASGGIGGTQYF
TRBD1,TRBV24-1,few,TRBJ1-1,TGTGCCACCAGTGATTTCCGGACAGGGCCAACTGAAGCTTTCTTT,CATSDFRTGPTEAFF
TRBD1,TRBV5-1,NA,TRBJ2-7,TGCGCCAGCAGCTCGGGACAGACCTACGAGCAGTACTTC,CASSSGQTYEQYF